The T cell receptor (beta chain) described here comes from a study of post-analysis software for immune sequencing data. General observations from the study: With TRBV5-6, TRBV5-1 and TRBV20-1 included, about five TRBV segments were more frequent in patients than in controls.

This clonotype has more than one count but fewer than ten. Its antigen is still unknown. Incorporated into the TCR beta cDNA libraries were unique molecular identifiers, which served to reduce PCR and sequencing biases. The T cell input of roughly 0.9 to 10 million gave hundreds of thousands of cDNA molecules. TCRdb re-called the PCR reads through MiXCR, storing one row per CDR3 protein. Among around 440,000 distinct CDR3 sequences listed, 40% to 55% were seen once. Germline lookup yields CDR1 SGHRS and CDR2 YFSETQ. The CDR3 sequence is 15 residues long. This TCR was sampled from a girl between 5 and 17 years old with multiple sclerosis. The chain joins TRBV5-1 to TRBJ2-5, with 10 bases identical to TRBD1. The DNA end favors TRBJ2-7, so the J call may be wrong. Sequencing was done on a sample of blood. The CDR3 DNA sequence: TGCGCCAGCAGCTCCTCCGGGACAGGGGCGGGCGAGCAGTACTTC. It translates to CASSSSGTGAGEQYF.